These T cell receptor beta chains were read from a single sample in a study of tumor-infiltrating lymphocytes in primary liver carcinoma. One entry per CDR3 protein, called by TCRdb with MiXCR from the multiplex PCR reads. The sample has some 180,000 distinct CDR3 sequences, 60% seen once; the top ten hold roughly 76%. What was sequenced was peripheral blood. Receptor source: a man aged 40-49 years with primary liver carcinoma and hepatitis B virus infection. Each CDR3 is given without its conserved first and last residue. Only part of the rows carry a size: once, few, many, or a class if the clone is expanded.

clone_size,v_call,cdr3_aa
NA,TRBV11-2,ASSQGPPGTDTQY
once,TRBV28,ASSLAGLALEQY
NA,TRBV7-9,ASSLGQRFSSTDTQY
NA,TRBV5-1,ASSLTSALNTEAF
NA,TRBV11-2,ASSLTMGSNERY
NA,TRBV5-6,ASSFSGNSYNEQF
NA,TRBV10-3,AISEDWGDTQY
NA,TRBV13,ASSFSGDSSLH
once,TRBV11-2,ASSFTIAGAGPEQY
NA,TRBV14,ASSWGRQETQY
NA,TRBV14,ASSQGIGEKLF
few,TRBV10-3,AISADLGTPYEQY
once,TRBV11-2,ASSLGYSNTEAF
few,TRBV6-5,ATQAPNSYEQY
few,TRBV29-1,SVGGGSGSYEQY
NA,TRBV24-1,ATVRLGDTGELF
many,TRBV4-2,ASSQAGQLFSGNTIY
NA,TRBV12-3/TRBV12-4,ASSFARFGTQY
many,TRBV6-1,ASSYSGTYEQY
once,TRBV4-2,ASSQEVAGGGRGEHY
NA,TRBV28,ASGPGVATQY
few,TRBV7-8,ASSLVLGTGGTEAF
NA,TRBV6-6,ASSYTGGLNTEAF
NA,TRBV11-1,ASSLILETQY
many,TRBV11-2,ASSPYGQGARNTEAF
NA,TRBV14,ASSPHTGSVGELF
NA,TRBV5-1,ASSTSLAGDSETQY
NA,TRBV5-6,ASSLMVMAYNEQF
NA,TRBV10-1,APRGASGADTQY
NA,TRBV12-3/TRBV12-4,ASTADPEGPGELS
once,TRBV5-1,TSSLAWGIEREFLNEQF
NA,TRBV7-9,ASSHLSGTSSYEQY
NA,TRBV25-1,ASSLNSETQY
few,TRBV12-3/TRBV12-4,ASSLSVSYEQY
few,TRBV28,ATQDRGTEAF
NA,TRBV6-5,ASSYGTSVSYDQY
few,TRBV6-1,ASSENGNYGYT
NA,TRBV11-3,ASSLTGGSEAF
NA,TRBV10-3,VISDVGGGYT
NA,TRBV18,ASSTSKGETQY
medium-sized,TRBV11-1,ASSPAGVFYEQY
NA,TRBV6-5,TSSPRNQGNTEAF
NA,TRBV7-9,ASSPVGRTDQY
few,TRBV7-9,ASSLIGNQETQY
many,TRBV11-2,ASSLTLLANYGYT
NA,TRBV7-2,ASSSQVATDTQY